The 2 T cell receptor beta chains in this list originate from one sample, sequenced in a study of blood T cell repertoires in COVID-19. The protocol was immunoSEQ multiplex PCR, while the TCRdb copy is restricted to in-frame clones and leaves out a portion. The profile shows under 300,000 clones, less than 85% of them singletons. Sample: peripheral blood. The receptors shown here come from a woman of 80 years or more with active or convalescent COVID-19.

This rearrangement joins TRBV5-1 to TRBJ1-1; maybe TRBD1 (5 bases). Trimming removed 4 bases from V and 1 base from J, with 14 bases in between. The CDR3 is 15 amino acids. Germline CDR1 SGHRS, CDR2 YFSETQ. CDR3: CASSRGDSRNTEAFF. The CDR3 nucleotides are TGCGCCAGCAGCCGGGGGGACTCCAGGAACACTGAAGCTTTCTTT.

This clone was found once. This chain uses TRBV5-1 with TRBJ2-5, with a tentative D call TRBD1 (6 bases). The V and J ends lost 6 bases and 5 bases respectively, with 17 bases between them. Germline-derived CDR1 and CDR2 are SGHRS and YFSETQ. This CDR3 contains 14 residues. The CDR3 loop reads CASTSGTNGETQYF. CDR3 coding DNA: TGCGCCAGCACGTCCGGGACAAATGGGGAGACCCAGTACTTC.